The entry below gives a single T cell receptor beta chain sequence along with its context. Original processing methods: Reference gene primers were amplified, and this amplification served to estimate nucleated cell counts. Assay: immunoSEQ multiplex PCR; the TCRdb copy retains only in-frame clones and omits some. Clonal size and the V and J genes are those of that table, whereas D and trimming came from the DNA. The sample shows about 180,000 clones, approximately 85% of them seen only once. This CDR3 is built from 16 residues. The germline gives CDR1 SGHRS, CDR2 YFSETQ. Unmatched junction bases numbered 6, after V lost 3 bases and J lost 1 base. The data belong to a study of blood T cell repertoires in COVID-19.

This TCR was sampled from a man between 60 and 70 years old with acute or convalescent COVID-19. This sequence joins TRBV5-1 and TRBJ2-7, with 11 bases identical to TRBD1. The specimen sequenced was peripheral blood. The CDR3 DNA reads as TGCGCCAGCAGCTCCCGGACAGGGGGCGATTCCTACGAGCAGTACTTC. Translated: CASSSRTGGDSYEQYF.